The text below deals with one TCR beta chain. As yet, its antigen is unknown. The data stem from a study of shared clonotypes between healthy human individuals. Regarding the study as a whole: Among donors, the sharing of clonotypes was expected to be influenced by sequencing depth. Among a handful of donors, roughly 5% of naive CD4 clonotypes were found in common.

A roughly 200 ng quantity of DNA, roughly 32,000 T cell genomes, went into the sorted-subset replicate PCRs. Sequenced by immunoSEQ multiplex PCR; TCRdb stores in-frame clones only, minus some. Of more than 1.2 million clones in the sample, approximately 98.5% are singletons; the top ten hold over 0.3%. The source material was naive CD4+ T cells sorted from blood. Subset indicated: CD45RA+ positively selected. The source of this sequence is a man aged 25-45 years in good health.

CDR3 in amino acids: CASSLGGREGRETQYF. The DNA of the CDR3 is TGCGCCAGCAGCCTAGGTGGGCGGGAGGGCCGTGAGACCCAGTACTTC. The chain has TRBV5-1 and TRBJ2-5; 9 bases align to TRBD2. The CDR3 totals 16 residues. V lost 4 bases and J lost 5; bases outside the gene matches: 12. CDR1 and CDR2 (germline): SGHRS, YFSETQ.